The 5 T cell receptor beta chains below were found in one sample sequenced in a study of Graves' ophthalmopathy and Graves' hyperthyroidism (dated by TCRdb to the late 2010s). Instrument used: Illumina HiSeq 2000. For repertoire sequencing, TCR beta CDR3 regions were amplified from RNA transcripts. The first round of RT-PCR was done with HTBI primers and the Qiagen OneStep RT-PCR kit, and was followed by a second round of multiplex PCR, then size selection and purification. The public reads were reprocessed in TCRdb via fastp at Q25 and MiXCR, keeping in-frame beta chains. Here each entry gathers all rows of one CDR3 protein and keeps the most common genes and DNA. For this sample the table gives hundreds of thousands of distinct CDR3 sequences, of which 22% were detected only once. Approximately 6.5% of the sample belongs to the ten largest clones. Sequencing was done on a sample of peripheral blood. The receptors shown here come from a woman in her late teens or twenties with stable Graves' hyperthyroidism. Some clones in this sample may be carry-over from other donors' samples. Donor details come from another sample of the same person, matched by shared clones.

The chain combines TRBV12-3 or TRBV12-4 with TRBJ1-2, with D unclear. The length of the CDR3 is 14 residues. V was cut by 3 bases and J by 4 bases, with 12 bases left in between. The CDR3 here is CASSFGQKSYGYTF. The DNA of the CDR3 is TGTGCCAGCAGTTTCGGTCAGAAATCCTATGGCTACACCTTC.

In this sample, this clonotype turned up many times. The chain recombines TRBV28 with TRBJ2-7; 7 nucleotides line up with TRBD2. Germline V gene sequence: CDR1 MDHEN, CDR2 SYDVKM. The CDR3 is 13 residues long. V lost 7 bases, J lost 5 bases, and 8 bases stayed unmatched. The CDR3: CASIPQRDHEQYF. The CDR3 DNA follows: TGTGCCAGCATCCCCCAGCGGGACCACGAGCAGTACTTC.

This clonotype was counted at least ten times. The rearrangement links TRBV20-1 to TRBJ1-1; D may be TRBD1 (6 bases). The CDR3 length is 12 residues. V shed 4 bases and J shed 4 bases, with 10 bases lying between them. Germline V gene lookup returns CDR1 DFQATT and CDR2 SNEGSKA (reference sequence). This CDR3 is CSATGGGTEAFF. In DNA form, the CDR3 reads TGCAGTGCTACTGGGGGCGGCACTGAAGCTTTCTTT.

In its sample, this clonotype was seen a few times. The chain carries TRBV11-2 and TRBJ2-7; 9 bases are a match to TRBD1. The CDR3 covers 15 residues. With 4 bases clipped from V and 4 bases from J, the junction kept 8 bases outside the gene matches. The germline V gene encodes CDR1 SGHAT and CDR2 FQNNGV. CDR3 nucleotide sequence: TGTGCCAGCAGCTCGGGGCGGGACAGGGTTTACGAGCAGTACTTC. Encoded protein: CASSSGRDRVYEQYF.

The table lists this clonotype with many counts. The chain carries TRBV28 and TRBJ2-5; 7 bases map to TRBD2. This CDR3 spans 15 amino acids. J was trimmed by 1 base and V by 8 bases; bases with no gene match: 10. Germline CDR1 is MDHEN and CDR2 is SYDVKM. As DNA, the CDR3 is TGTGCCAGCCCCTCCGCGGGAGCGGCCCAAGAGACCCAGTACTTC. As protein: CASPSAGAAQETQYF.